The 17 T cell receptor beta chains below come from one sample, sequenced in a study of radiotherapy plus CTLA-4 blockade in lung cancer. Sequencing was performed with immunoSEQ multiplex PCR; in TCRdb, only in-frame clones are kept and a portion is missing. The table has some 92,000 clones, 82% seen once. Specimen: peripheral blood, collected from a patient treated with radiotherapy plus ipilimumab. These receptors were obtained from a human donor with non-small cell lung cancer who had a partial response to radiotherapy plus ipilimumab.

As DNA, the CDR3 is TGCGCCAGCAGAACACAGGGGTTCGACAATGAGCAGTTCTTC. It translates to CASRTQGFDNEQFF. The chain recombines TRBV5-1 with TRBJ2-1; 7 bases align to TRBD1. The CDR3 totals 14 residues. CDR1 and CDR2 from the germline V gene are SGHRS and YFSETQ. V lost 5 bases to trimming and J lost 5 bases; unmatched junction nucleotides: 7.

In DNA, the CDR3 is TGTGCCAGCAGCAAACCGGGGAATGAGCAGTTCTTC. Translating it yields CASSKPGNEQFF. V is TRBV21-1 and J is TRBJ2-1; TRBD2 reflects the table's D call only, with no check against the DNA. TRBV21-1 represents a pseudogene. The CDR3 is 12 residues long.

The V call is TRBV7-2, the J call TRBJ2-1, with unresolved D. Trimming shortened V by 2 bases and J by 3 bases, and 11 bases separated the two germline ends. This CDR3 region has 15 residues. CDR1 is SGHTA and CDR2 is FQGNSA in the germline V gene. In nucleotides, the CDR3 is TGTGCCAGCAGCTTAAGCGCCACCAACTACAATGAGCAGTTCTTC. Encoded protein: CASSLSATNYNEQFF.

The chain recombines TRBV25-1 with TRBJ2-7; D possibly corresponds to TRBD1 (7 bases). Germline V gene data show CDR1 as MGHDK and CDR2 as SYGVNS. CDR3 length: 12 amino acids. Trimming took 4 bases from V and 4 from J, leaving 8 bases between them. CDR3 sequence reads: CASSAGGYEQYF. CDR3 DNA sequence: TGTGCCAGCAGTGCAGGGGGGTACGAGCAGTACTTC.

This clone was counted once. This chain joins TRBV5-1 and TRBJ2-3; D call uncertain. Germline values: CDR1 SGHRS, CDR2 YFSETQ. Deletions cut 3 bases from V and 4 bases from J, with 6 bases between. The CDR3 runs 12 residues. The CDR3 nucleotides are TGCGCCAGCAGCTCCTGGCCAGATACGCAGTATTTT. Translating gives CASSSWPDTQYF. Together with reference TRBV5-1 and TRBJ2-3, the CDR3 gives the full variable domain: KAGVTQTPRYLIKTRGQQVTLSCSPISGHRSVSWYQQTPGQGLQFLFEYFSETQRNKGNFPGRFSGRQFSNSRSEMNVSTLELGDSALYLCASSSWPDTQYFGPGTRLTVL.

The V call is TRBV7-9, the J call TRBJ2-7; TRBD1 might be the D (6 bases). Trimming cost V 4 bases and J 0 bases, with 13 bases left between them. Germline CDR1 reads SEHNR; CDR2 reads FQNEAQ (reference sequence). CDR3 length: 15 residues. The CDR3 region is CASSSTGTISYEQYF. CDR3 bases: TGTGCCAGCAGCTCAACCGGGACAATCTCCTACGAGCAGTACTTC.

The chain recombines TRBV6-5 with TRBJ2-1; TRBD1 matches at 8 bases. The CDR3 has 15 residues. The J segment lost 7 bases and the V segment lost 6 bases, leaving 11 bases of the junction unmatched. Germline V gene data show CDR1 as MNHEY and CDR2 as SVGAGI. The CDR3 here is CASSLRGQGVNEQFF. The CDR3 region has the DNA TGTGCCAGCAGCCTAAGAGGACAGGGAGTGAATGAGCAGTTCTTC.

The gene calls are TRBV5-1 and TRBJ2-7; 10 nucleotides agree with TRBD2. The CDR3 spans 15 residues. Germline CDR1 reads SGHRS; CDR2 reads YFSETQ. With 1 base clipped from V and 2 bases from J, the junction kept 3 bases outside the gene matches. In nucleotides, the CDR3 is TGCGCCAGCAGCTTGACTAGCGGGATCCCCTACGAGCAGTACTTC. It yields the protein CASSLTSGIPYEQYF.

Here the CDR3 DNA reads TGTGCCAGCAGTGTCACCGGGACAGGCCTATACGAGCAGTACTTC. Protein: CASSVTGTGLYEQYF. The chain couples TRBV6-5 to TRBJ2-5; 8 bases fit TRBD1. The DNA end favors TRBJ2-7, so the J call may be wrong. CDR1 and CDR2 from the germline V gene are MNHEY and SVGAGI. The CDR3 is 15 residues long.

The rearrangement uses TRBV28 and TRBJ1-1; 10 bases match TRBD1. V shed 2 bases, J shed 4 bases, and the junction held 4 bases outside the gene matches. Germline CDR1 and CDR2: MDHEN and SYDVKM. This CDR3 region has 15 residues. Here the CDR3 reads CASSLPGQGFTEAFF. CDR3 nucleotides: TGTGCCAGCAGTTTACCGGGACAGGGGTTCACTGAAGCTTTCTTT. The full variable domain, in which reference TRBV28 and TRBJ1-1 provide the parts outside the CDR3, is DVKVTQSSRYLVKRTGEKVFLECVQDMDHENMFWYRQDPGLGLRLIYFSYDVKMKEKGDIPEGYSVSREKKERFSLILESASTNQTSMYLCASSLPGQGFTEAFFGQGTRLTVV.

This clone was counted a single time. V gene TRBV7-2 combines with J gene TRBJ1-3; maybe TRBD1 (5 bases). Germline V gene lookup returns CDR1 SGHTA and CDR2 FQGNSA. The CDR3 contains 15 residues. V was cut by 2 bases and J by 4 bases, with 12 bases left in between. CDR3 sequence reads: CASSLQGTRGNTIYF. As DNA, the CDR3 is TGTGCCAGCAGCTTACAGGGAACGCGGGGAAACACCATATATTTT.

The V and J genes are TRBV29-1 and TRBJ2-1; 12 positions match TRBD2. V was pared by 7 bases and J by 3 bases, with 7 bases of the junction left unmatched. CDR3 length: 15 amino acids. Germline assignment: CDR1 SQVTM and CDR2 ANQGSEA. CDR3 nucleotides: TGCAGCGGTGCGACTAGCGGGAGAAACTACAATGAGCAGTTCTTC. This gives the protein CSGATSGRNYNEQFF.

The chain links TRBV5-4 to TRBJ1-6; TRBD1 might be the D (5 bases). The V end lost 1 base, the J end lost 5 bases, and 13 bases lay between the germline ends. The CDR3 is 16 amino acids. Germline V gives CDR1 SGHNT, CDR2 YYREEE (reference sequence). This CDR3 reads CASSLSQGGDNSPLHF. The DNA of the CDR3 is TGTGCCAGCAGCTTGTCCCAGGGTGGCGATAATTCACCCCTCCACTTT.

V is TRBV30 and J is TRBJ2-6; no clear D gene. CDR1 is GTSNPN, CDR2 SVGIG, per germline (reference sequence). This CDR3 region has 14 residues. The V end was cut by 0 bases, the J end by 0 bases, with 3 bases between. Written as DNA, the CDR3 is TGTGCCTGGAGTGTCTCCTCTGGGGCCAACGTCCTGACTTTC. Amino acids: CAWSVSSGANVLTF.

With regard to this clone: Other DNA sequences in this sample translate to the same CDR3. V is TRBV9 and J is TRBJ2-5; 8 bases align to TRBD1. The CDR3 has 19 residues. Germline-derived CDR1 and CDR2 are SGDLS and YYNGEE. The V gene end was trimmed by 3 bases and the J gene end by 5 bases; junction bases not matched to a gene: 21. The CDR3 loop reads CASSGSGGSAGRTQETQYF. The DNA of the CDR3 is TGTGCCAGCAGCGGATCAGGGGGCTCGGCTGGCCGAACACAGGAGACCCAGTACTTC.

This CDR3 reads CASSIGQGKADEQYF. The CDR3 DNA reads as TGCGCCAGCAGCATTGGACAGGGTAAGGCGGACGAGCAGTACTTC. The V and J genes are TRBV5-1 and TRBJ2-7, with TRBD1 matching over 8 bases. Trimming at V came to 4 bases and at J to 5 bases, leaving 11 bases not matched to a gene. Germline lookup yields CDR1 SGHRS and CDR2 YFSETQ. The CDR3 totals 15 residues.

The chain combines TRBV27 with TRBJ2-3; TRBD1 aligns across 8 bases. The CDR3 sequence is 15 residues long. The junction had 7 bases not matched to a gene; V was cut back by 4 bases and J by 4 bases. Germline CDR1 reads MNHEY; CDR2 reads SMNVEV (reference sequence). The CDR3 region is CASSSRTGSPDTQYF. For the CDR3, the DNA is TGTGCCAGCAGTTCACGGACAGGGTCCCCAGATACGCAGTATTTT.